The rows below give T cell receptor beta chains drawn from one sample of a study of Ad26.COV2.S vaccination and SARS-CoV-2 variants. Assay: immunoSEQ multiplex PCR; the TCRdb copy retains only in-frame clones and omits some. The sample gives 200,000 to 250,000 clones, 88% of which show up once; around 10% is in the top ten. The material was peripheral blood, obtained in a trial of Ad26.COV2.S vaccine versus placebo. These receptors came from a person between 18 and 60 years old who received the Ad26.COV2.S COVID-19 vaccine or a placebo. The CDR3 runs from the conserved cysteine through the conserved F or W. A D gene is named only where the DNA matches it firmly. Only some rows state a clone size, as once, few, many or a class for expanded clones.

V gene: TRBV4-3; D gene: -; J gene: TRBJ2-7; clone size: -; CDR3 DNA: TGCGCCAGCAGCCAAGGGGGGTGGGTCGCAAGCGAGCAGTACTTC; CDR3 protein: CASSQGGWVASEQYF
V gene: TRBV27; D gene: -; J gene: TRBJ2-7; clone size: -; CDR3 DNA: TGTGCCAGCAGTTTATTGGCAGGGGAATACGAGCAGTACTTC; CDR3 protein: CASSLLAGEYEQYF
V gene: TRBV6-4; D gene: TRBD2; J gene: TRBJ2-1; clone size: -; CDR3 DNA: TGTGCCAGCAGTCAACTAGCGGGGGGTTCCAATGAGCAGTTCTTC; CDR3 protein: CASSQLAGGSNEQFF
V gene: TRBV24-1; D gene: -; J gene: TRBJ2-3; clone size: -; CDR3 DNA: TGTGCCACCGGGGGCGCAGATACGCAGTATTTT; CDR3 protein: CATGGADTQYF
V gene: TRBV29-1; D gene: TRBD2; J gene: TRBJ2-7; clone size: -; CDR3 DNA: TGCAGCGTTGATATAAGCGGGGCATCTGGGGAGCAGTACTTC; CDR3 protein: CSVDISGASGEQYF
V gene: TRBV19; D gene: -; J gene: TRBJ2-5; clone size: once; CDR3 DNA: TGTGCCAGTACCCTCGGGGGGACCCAGTACTTC; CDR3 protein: CASTLGGTQYF
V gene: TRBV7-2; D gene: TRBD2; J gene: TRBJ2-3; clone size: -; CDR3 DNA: TGTGCCAGCAGCGGACTTCTAGCGGGGTTAACAGATACGCAGTATTTT; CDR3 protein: CASSGLLAGLTDTQYF
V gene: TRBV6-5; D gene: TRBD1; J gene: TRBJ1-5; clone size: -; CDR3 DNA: TGTGCCACCGGGACAGCCGATTATAGCAATCAGCCCCAGCATTTT; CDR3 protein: CATGTADYSNQPQHF
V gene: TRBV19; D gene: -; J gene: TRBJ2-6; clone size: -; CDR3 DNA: TGTGCCAGTAGTATTGGCGGGGCCAACGTCCTGACTTTC; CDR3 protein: CASSIGGANVLTF
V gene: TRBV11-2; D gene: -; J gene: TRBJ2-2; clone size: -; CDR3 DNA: TGTGCCAGCAGCTTTCGTCCCGGGGAGCTGTTTTTT; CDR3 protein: CASSFRPGELFF
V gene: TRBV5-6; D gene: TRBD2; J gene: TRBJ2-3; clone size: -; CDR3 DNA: TGTGCCAGCAGCCCCTCTAGCGGGGTTCGCACAGATACGCAGTATTTT; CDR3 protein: CASSPSSGVRTDTQYF
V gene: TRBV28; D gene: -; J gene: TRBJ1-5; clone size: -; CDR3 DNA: TGTGCCAGCACCCACGGGCCGTCAAGCCAGCCCCAGCATTTT; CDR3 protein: CASTHGPSSQPQHF
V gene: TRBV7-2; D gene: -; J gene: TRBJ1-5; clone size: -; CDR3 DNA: TGTGCCAGCAGCCCGAAAGTAGATCAGCCCCAGCATTTT; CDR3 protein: CASSPKVDQPQHF
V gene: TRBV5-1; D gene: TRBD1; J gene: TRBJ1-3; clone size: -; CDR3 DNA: TGCGCCAGCAGTTTAACAGGGGCTGGAAACACCATATATTTT; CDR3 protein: CASSLTGAGNTIYF
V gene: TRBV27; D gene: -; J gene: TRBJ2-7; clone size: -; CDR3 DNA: TGTGCCAGCAGTGGCAGGGGCCCGAGCTCCTACGAGCAGTACTTC; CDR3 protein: CASSGRGPSSYEQYF
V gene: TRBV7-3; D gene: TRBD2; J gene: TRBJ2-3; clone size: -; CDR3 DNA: TGTGCCAGCAGCCTCCTAGCGGGGGGAAGCACAGATACGCAGTATTTT; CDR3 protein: CASSLLAGGSTDTQYF
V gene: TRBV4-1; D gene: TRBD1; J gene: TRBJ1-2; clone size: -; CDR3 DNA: TGCGCCAGCAGCCAACAGACAGGGTGGGTCCCTGGCTACACCTTC; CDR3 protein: CASSQQTGWVPGYTF
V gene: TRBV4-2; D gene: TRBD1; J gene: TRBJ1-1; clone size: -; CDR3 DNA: TGTGCCAGCAGCCAAGATGTTTCGGGGACAGGGGGACGCGGGACTGAAGCTTTCTTT; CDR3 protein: CASSQDVSGTGGRGTEAFF
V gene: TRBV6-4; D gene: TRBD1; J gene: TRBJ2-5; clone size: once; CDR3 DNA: TGTGCCAGCAGTGTCAACAGGGGAGAGACCCAGTACTTC; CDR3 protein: CASSVNRGETQYF
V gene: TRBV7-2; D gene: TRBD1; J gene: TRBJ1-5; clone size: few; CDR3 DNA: TGTGCCAGCAGCTTCGCTGGACAGGGCGCGTCGCAGCCCCAGCATTTT; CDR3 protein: CASSFAGQGASQPQHF
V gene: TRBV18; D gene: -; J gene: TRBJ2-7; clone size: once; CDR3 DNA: TGTGCCAGCTCACCAGGAAGGATCTCCTACGAGCAGTACTTC; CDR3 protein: CASSPGRISYEQYF
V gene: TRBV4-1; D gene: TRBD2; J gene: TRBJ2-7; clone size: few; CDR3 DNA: TGCGCCAGCAGCCCCGGACTAGCGGGAGTCTCCGAGCAGTACTTC; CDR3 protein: CASSPGLAGVSEQYF
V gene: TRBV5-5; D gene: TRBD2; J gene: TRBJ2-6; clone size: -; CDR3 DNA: TGTGCCAGCAGCTTGTGGGGGAGGGGAGGGGCCAACGTCCTGACTTTC; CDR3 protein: CASSLWGRGGANVLTF
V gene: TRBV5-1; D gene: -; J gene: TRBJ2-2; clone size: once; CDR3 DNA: TGCGCCAGCAGCTTGGAAATAGGGGGAGCCGGGGAGCTGTTTTTT; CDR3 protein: CASSLEIGGAGELFF
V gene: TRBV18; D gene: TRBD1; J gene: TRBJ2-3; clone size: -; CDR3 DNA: TGTGCCAGCGCTCACGGTTGGGGGACAGGGGGAGCAGATACGCAGTATTTT; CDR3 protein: CASAHGWGTGGADTQYF
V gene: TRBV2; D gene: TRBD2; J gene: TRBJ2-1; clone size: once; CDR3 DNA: TGTGCCAGCAGATGGACTAGCGGGGGGCCGATAAGCAATGAGCAGTTCTTC; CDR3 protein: CASRWTSGGPISNEQFF
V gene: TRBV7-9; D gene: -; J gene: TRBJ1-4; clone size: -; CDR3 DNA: TGTGCCAGCAGCGCCCTAGGGGGAACTAATGAAAAACTGTTTTTT; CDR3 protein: CASSALGGTNEKLFF
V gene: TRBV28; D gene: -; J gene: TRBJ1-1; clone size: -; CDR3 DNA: TGTGCCAGCAGCCTCCAAGGGGAAGCTTTCTTT; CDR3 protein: CASSLQGEAFF
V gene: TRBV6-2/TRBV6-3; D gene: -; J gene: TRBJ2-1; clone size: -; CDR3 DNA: TGTGCCAGCAGTTCCCCTCGCCACAATGAGCAGTTCTTC; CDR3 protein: CASSSPRHNEQFF
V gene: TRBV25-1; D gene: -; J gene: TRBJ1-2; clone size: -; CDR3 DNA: TGTGCCAGCAGTGAGATGGAACCTAACTATGGCTACACCTTC; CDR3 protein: CASSEMEPNYGYTF
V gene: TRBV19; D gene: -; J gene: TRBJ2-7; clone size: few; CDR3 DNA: TGTGCCAGTAGTGTACAGGGAAGCGAGCAGTACTTC; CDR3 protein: CASSVQGSEQYF
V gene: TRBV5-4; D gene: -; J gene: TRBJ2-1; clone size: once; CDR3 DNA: TGTGCCAGCACCCCGGAGGGGGACCGACGTCGATCCTACAATGAGCAGTTCTTC; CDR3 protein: CASTPEGDRRRSYNEQFF
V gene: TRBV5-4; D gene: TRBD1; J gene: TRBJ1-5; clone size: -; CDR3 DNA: TGTGCCAGCAGCTGGGACAGGATTAAAAATCAGCCCCAGCATTTT; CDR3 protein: CASSWDRIKNQPQHF
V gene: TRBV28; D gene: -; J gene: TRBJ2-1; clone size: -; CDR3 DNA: TGTGCCAGCAGTTTCGGGAGAGGGCCATACAATGAGCAGTTCTTC; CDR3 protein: CASSFGRGPYNEQFF
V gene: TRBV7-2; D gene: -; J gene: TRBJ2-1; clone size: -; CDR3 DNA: TGTGCCAGCAGCTCAAGTGGGGGTAGCTCCTACAATGAGCAGTTCTTC; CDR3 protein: CASSSSGGSSYNEQFF
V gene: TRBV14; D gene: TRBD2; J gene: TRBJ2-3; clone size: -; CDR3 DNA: TGTGCCAGCAGCCAACTAGCGGGGGGGCCAAGCACAGATACGCAGTATTTT; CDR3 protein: CASSQLAGGPSTDTQYF
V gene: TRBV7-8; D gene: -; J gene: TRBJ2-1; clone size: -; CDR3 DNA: TGTGCCAGCTGGACTATTAAAGACAATGAGCAGTTCTTC; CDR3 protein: CASWTIKDNEQFF
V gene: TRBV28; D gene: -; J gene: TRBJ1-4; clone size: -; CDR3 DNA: TGTGCCAGCAGACCCCAACAGGGAATCGGCACTAATGAAAAACTGTTTTTT; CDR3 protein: CASRPQQGIGTNEKLFF
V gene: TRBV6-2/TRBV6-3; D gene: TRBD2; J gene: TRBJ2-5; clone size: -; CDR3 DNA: TGTGCCAGCAGTTCTCTAGCGGGGGCGGGGACCCAGTACTTC; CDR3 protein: CASSSLAGAGTQYF
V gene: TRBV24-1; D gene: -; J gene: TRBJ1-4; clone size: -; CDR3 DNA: TGTGCCACCAGTGACCCCGGACGGAATGAAAAACTGTTTTTT; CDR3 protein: CATSDPGRNEKLFF
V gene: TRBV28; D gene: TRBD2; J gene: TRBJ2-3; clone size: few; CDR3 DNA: TGTGCCAGCGGGGAGCGGGGTACAGATACGCAGTATTTT; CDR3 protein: CASGERGTDTQYF
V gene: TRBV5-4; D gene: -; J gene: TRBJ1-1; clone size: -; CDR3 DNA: TGTGCCAGCAGCTCGCAACAGGTGAACACTGAAGCTTTCTTT; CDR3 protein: CASSSQQVNTEAFF
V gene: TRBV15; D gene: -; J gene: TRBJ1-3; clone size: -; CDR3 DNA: TGTGCCACCAGCAGAGATGGGGGCTCGGAAGCCTCTGGAAACACCATATATTTT; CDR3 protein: CATSRDGGSEASGNTIYF
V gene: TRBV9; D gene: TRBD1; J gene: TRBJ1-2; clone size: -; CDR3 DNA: TGTGCCAGCAGCGTAAAACCGGGACAGGGTGCTCTCAGAGGCTACACCTTC; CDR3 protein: CASSVKPGQGALRGYTF
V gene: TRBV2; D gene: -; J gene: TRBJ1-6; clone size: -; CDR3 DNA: TGTGCCAGCAAGGGGGGGGAACACAATTCACCCCTCCACTTT; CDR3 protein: CASKGGEHNSPLHF
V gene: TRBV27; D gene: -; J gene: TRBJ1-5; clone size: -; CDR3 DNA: TGTGCCAGCAGTCCTGGCGCCGGCAATCAGCCCCAGCATTTT; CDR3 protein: CASSPGAGNQPQHF